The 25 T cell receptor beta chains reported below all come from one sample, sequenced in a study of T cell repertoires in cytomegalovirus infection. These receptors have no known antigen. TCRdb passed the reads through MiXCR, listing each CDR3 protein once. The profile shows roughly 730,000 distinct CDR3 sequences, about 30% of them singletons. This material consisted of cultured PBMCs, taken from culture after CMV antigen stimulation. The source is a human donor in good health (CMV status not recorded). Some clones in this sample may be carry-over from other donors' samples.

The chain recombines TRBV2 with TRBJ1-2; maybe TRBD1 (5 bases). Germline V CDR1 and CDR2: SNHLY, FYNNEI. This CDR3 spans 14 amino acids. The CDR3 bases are TGTGCGGCCGAGGAACAGGAAGCTAACTATGGCTACACCTTC. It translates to CAAEEQEANYGYTF.

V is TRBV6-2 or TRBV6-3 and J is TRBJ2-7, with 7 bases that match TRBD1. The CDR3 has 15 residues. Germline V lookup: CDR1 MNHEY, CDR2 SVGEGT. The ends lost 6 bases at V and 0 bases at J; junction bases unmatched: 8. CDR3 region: CASSIDRVLSYEQYF. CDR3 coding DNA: TGTGCCAGCAGCATAGACAGGGTACTCTCCTACGAGCAGTACTTC.

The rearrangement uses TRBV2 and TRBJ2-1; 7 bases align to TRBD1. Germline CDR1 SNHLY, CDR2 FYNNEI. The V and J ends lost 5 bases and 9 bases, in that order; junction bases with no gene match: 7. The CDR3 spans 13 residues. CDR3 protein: CASSSSRGIEQFF. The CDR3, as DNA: TGTGCCAGCAGTTCCTCCAGGGGGATTGAGCAGTTCTTC.

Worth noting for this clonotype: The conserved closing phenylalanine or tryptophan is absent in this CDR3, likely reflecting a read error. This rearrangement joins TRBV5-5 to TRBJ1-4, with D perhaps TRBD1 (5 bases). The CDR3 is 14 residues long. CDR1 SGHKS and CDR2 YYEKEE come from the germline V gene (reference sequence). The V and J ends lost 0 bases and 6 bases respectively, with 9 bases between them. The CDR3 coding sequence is TGTGCCAGCAGCTTGGGGCAGGGTTATGAAAAACTGTTTCTT. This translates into CASSLGQGYEKLFL.

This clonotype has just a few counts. CDR3 amino acids: CASSLGSGGYTF. For the CDR3, the DNA is TGTGCCAGCAGCTTAGGCAGTGGTGGCTACACCTTC. J is TRBJ1-2 and V is TRBV7-9; the D is unclear. CDR1 SEHNR and CDR2 FQNEAQ come from the germline V gene (reference sequence). This CDR3 spans 12 amino acids. Trimming took off 1 base at V and 7 bases at J, with 7 bases between the two ends.

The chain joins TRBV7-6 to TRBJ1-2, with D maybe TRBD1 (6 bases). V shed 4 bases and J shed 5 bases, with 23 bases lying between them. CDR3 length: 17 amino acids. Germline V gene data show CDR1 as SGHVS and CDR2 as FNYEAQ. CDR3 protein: CASSSFDRDTLGYGYTF. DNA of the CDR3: TGTGCCAGCAGCTCTTTCGACCGGGACACTCTCGGGTATGGCTACACCTTC.

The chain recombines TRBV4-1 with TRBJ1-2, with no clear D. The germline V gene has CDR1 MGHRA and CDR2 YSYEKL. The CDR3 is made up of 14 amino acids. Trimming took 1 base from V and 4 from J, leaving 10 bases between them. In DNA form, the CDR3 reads TGCGCCAGCAGCCAAGTAGAGGCTTCCTATGGCTACACCTTC. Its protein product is CASSQVEASYGYTF.

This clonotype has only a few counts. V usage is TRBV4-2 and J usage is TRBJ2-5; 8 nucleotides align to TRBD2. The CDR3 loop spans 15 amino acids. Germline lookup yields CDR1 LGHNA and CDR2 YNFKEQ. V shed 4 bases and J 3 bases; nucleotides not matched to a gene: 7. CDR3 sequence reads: CASSPRRGAEETQYF. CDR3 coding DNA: TGTGCCAGCAGCCCGCGGCGGGGGGCAGAAGAGACCCAGTACTTC.

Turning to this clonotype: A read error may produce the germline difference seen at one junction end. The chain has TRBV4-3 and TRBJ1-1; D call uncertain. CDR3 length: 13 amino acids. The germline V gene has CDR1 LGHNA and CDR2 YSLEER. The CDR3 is CTSSLGGITEAFF. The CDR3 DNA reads TGCACCAGCAGTCTTGGTGGGATCACTGAAGCTTTCTTT.

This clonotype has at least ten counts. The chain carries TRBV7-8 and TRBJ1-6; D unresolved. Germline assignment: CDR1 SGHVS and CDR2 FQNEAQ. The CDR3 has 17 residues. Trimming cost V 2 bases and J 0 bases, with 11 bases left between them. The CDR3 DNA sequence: TGTGCCAGCAGCTTATTGTCCGTGAGCTCCTATAATTCACCCCTCCACTTT. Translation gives CASSLLSVSSYNSPLHF.

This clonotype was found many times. CDR3: CASSLTSGGAYEQYF. CDR3 nucleotide sequence: TGTGCCAGCAGCCTAACTAGCGGGGGGGCATACGAGCAGTACTTC. The chain carries TRBV7-2 and TRBJ2-7; 13 bases are shared with TRBD2. The CDR3 has 15 amino acids. After removal of 5 bases from V and 4 bases from J, the junction contained 5 bases not matched to a gene. CDR1 and CDR2 from the germline V gene are SGHTA and FQGNSA.

Written as DNA, the CDR3 is TGTGCCACCAGCCCCCGCCCGTACACAGATACGCAGTATTTT. This gives the protein CATSPRPYTDTQYF. This sequence joins TRBV15 and TRBJ2-3; no clear D. This CDR3 has 14 amino acids. The V gene's germline CDR1 is LNHNV and CDR2 YYDKDF (reference sequence). V lost 5 bases to trimming and J lost 2 bases, with 11 bases between them.

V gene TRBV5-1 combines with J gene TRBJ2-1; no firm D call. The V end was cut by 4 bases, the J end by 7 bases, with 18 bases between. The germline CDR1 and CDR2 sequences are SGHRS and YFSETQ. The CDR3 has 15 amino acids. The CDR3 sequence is CASSLPPGAENEQFF. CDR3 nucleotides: TGCGCCAGCAGCCTACCGCCCGGTGCGGAAAATGAGCAGTTCTTC.

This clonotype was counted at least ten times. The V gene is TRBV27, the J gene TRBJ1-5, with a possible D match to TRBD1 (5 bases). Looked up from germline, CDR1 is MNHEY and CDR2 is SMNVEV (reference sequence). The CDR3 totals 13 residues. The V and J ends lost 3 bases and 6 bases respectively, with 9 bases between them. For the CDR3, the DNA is TGTGCCAGCAGTTTCAGGGAATCTCAGCCCCAGCATTTT. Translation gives CASSFRESQPQHF.

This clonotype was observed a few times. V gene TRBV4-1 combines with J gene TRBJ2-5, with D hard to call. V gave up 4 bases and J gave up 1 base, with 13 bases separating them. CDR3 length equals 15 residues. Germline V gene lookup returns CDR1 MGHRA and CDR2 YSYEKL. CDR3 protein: CASSPASRSQETQYF. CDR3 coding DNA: TGCGCCAGCAGCCCAGCGTCCAGAAGCCAAGAGACCCAGTACTTC.

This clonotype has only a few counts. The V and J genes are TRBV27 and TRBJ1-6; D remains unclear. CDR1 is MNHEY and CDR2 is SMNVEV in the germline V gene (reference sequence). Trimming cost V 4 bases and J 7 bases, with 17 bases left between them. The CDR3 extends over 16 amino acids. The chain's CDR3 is CASSSRPLSGNSPLHF. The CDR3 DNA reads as TGTGCCAGCAGTTCCCGCCCTCTATCAGGAAATTCACCCCTCCACTTT.

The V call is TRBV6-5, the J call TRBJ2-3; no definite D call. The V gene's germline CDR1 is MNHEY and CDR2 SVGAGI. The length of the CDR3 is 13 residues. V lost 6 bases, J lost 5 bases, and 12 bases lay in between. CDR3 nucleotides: TGTGCCAGCAGACCCCCCAGTGGAGATACGCAGTATTTT. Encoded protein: CASRPPSGDTQYF.

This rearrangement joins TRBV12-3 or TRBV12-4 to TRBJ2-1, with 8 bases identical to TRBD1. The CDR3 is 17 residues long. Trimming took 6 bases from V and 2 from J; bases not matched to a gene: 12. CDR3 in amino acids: CASSPDRGRLAYNEQFF. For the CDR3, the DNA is TGTGCCAGCAGCCCCGACAGGGGAAGGTTGGCCTACAATGAGCAGTTCTTC.

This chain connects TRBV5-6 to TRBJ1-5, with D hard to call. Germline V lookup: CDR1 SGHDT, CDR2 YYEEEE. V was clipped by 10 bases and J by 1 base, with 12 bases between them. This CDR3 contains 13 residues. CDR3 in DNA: TGTGCCCGACGCAGAGAAAGCAATCAGCCCCAGCATTTT. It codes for CARRRESNQPQHF.

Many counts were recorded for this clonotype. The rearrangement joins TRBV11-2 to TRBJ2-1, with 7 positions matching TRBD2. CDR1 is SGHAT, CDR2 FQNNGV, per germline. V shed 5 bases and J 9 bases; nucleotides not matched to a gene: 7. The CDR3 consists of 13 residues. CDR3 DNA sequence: TGTGCCAGCAGCCCAGAGGGCGGGGGTGAGCAGTTCTTC. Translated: CASSPEGGGEQFF.

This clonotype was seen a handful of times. The CDR3 sequence: CASTPYREADGYTF. The DNA of the CDR3 is TGTGCCAGCACTCCTTACAGGGAGGCAGATGGCTACACCTTC. The rearrangement uses TRBV2 and TRBJ1-2, with D perhaps TRBD1 (6 bases). V was pared by 7 bases and J by 6 bases, with 18 bases between. Germline loops: CDR1 SNHLY, CDR2 FYNNEI. The CDR3 has 14 amino acids.

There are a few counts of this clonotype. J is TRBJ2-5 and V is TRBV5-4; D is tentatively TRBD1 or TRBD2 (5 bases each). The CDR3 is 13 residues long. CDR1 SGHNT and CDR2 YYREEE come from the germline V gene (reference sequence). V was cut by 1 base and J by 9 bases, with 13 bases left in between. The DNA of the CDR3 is TGTGCCAGCAGCTTGTTCCGGGACCAGGCCCAGTACTTC. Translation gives CASSLFRDQAQYF.

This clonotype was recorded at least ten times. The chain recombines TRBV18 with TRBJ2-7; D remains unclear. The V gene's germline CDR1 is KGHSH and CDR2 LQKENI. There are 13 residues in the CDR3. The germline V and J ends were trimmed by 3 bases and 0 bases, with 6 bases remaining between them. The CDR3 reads CASSPGSSYEQYF. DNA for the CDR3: TGTGCCAGCTCACCGGGCAGCTCCTACGAGCAGTACTTC.

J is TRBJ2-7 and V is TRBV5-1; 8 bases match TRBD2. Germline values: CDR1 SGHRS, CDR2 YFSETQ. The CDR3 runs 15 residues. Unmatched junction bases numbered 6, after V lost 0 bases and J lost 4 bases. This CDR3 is CASSLAESGGYEQYF. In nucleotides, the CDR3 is TGCGCCAGCAGCTTGGCGGAGAGCGGGGGTTACGAGCAGTACTTC. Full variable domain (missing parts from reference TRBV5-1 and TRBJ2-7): KAGVTQTPRYLIKTRGQQVTLSCSPISGHRSVSWYQQTPGQGLQFLFEYFSETQRNKGNFPGRFSGRQFSNSRSEMNVSTLELGDSALYLCASSLAESGGYEQYFGPGTRLTVT.

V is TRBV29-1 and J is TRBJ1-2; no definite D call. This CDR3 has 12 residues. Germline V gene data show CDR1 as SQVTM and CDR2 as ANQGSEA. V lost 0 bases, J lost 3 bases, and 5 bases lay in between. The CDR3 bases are TGCAGCGTTGAAGACCGGGACTATGGCTACACCTTC. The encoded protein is CSVEDRDYGYTF. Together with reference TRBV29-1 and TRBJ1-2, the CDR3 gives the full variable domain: SAVISQKPSRDICQRGTSLTIQCQVDSQVTMMFWYRQQPGQSLTLIATANQGSEATYESGFVIDKFPISRPNLTFSTLTVSNMSPEDSSIYLCSVEDRDYGYTFGSGTRLTVV.